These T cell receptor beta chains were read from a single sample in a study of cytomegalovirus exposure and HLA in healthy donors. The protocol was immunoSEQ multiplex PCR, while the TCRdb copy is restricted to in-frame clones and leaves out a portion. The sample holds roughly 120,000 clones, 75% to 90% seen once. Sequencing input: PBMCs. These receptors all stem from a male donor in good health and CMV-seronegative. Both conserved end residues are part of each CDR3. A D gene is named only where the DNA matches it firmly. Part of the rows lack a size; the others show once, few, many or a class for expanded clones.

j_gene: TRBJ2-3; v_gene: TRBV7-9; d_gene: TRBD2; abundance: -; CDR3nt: TGTTCCAGCAGCTTAGCGAGTAGCGGGAGTACAGATACGCAGTATTTT; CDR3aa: CSSSLASSGSTDTQYF
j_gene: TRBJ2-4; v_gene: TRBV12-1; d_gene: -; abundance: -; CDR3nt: TGTGCCAGCAGCTTTAGCGGGAAAAGGGCCAAAAACATTCAGTACTTC; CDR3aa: CASSFSGKRAKNIQYF
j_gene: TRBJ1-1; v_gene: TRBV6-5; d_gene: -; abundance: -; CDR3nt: TGTGCCAGCAGCCCTCGCGGGGAGCACACTGAAGCTTTCTTT; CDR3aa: CASSPRGEHTEAFF
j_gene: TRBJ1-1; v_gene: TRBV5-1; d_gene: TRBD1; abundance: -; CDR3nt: TGCGCCAGCAGCTTGTTGACAGGGGGCACTGAAGCTTTCTTT; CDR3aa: CASSLLTGGTEAFF
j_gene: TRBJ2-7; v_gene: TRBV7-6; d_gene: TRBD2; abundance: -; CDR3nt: TGTGCCAGCAGCTCCCTAGCGGCCAGCTCCTACGAGCAGTACTTC; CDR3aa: CASSSLAASSYEQYF
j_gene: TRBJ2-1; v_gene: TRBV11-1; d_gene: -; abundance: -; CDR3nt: TGTGCCAGCAGCGGCCCCTCGGGGGTCTCCTACAATGAGCAGTTCTTC; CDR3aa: CASSGPSGVSYNEQFF
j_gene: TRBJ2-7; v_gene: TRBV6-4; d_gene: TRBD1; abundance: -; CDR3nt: TGTGCCAGCATCCCCCGGGACAGCCACGAGCAGTACTTC; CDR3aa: CASIPRDSHEQYF
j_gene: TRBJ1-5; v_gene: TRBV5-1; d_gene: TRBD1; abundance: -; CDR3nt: TGCGCCAGCAGACCGGGACAGGGTAGCAATCAGCCCCAGCATTTT; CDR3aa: CASRPGQGSNQPQHF
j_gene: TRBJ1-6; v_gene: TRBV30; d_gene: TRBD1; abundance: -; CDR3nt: TGTGCCTGGAGTGGGGGAAGGGGACAGGGCGGGAATTCACCCCTCCACTTT; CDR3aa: CAWSGGRGQGGNSPLHF
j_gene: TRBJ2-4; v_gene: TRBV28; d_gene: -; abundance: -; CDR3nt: TGTGCCAGCAGTACTCTCCTGCCTCGCGGGAACAGTCAGTACTTC; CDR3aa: CASSTLLPRGNSQYF
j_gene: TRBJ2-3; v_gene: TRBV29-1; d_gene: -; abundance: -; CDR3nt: TGCAGCGTCGTCGACAGAGAAGGTACAGATACGCAGTATTTT; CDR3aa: CSVVDREGTDTQYF
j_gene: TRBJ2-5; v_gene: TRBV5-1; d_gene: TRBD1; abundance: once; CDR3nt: TGCGCCAGCAGCCCCGGGACAGGGGGGACCCAAGAGACCCAGTACTTC; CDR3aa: CASSPGTGGTQETQYF
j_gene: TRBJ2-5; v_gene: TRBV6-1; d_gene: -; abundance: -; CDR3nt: TGTGCCAGCAGTCCGGACAGTGAGACCCAGTACTTC; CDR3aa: CASSPDSETQYF
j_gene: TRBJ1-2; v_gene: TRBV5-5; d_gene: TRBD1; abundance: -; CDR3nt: TGTGCCAGCAGGTTCGCAGGGGGACCCCTCTATGGCTACACCTTC; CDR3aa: CASRFAGGPLYGYTF
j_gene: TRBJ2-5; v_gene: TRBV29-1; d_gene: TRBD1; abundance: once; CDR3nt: TGCAGCGTCTGTCGTACCGGGACAGGGATGGGCCGGGAGACCCAGTACTTC; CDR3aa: CSVCRTGTGMGRETQYF
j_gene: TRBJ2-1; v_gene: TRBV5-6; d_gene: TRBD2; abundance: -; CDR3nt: TGTGCCAGCAGCTTGGTTAGCGGGAGATGGGGTGAGCAGTTCTTC; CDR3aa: CASSLVSGRWGEQFF
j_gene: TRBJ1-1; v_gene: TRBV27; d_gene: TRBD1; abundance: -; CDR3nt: TGTGCCAGCAGGACAACAGGGGGAAGCACTGAAGCTTTCTTT; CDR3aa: CASRTTGGSTEAFF
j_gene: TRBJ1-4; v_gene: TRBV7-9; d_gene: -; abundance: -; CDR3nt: TGTGCCAGCAGCCTTGGACAAGGGGAAAAACTGTTTTTT; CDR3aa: CASSLGQGEKLFF
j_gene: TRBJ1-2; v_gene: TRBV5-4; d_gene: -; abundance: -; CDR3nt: TGTGCCAGCAGCTCCGAGGCGGAGCTAAGCTATGGCTACACCTTC; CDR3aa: CASSSEAELSYGYTF
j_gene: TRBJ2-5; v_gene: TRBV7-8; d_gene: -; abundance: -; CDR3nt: TGTGCCAGCAGCCCTCGGACAGAAGAGACCCAGTACTTC; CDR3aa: CASSPRTEETQYF
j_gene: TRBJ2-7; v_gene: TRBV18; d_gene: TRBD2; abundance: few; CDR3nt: TGTGCCAGCTCCCCAGGACTAGCGGGAGGTGGCGAGCAGTACTTC; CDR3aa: CASSPGLAGGGEQYF
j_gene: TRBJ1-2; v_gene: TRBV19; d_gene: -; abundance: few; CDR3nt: TGTGCCAGTAGTACTCAGGGGTATGGCTACACCTTC; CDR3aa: CASSTQGYGYTF
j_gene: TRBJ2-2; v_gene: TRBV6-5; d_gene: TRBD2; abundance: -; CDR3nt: TGTGCCAGCAGTCCGACTAGCGCTACCGGGGAGCTGTTTTTT; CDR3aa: CASSPTSATGELFF
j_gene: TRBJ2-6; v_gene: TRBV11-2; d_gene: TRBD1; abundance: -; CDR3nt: TGTGCCAGCAGCTTCCCTCCAGGGGGCGCTTCTGGGGCCAACGTCCTGACTTTC; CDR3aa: CASSFPPGGASGANVLTF
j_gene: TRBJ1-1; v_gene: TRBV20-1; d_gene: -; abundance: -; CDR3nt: TGCAGTGCCCGTATGAACACTGAAGCTTTCTTT; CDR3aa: CSARMNTEAFF
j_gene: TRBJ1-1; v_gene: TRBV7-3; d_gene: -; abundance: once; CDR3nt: TGTGCCAGCAGCTTAACTACTGGGAACACTGAAGCTTTCTTT; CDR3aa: CASSLTTGNTEAFF
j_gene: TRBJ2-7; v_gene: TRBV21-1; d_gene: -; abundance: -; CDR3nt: TGTGCCAGCAGCAAACTTCGCGAGCAGTACTTC; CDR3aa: CASSKLREQYF
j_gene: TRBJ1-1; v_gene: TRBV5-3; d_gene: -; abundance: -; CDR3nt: TGTGCCAGAAGCTCTAAAAGTAGATTCTTT; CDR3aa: CARSSKSRFF
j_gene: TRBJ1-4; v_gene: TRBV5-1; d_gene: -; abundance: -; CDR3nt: TGCGCCAGCAGCTTGGACAGGAATGAAAAACTGTTTTTT; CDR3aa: CASSLDRNEKLFF
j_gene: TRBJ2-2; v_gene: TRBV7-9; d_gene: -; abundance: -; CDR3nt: TGTGCCAGCAGCCAACAGCAGAACACCGGGGAGCTGTTTTTT; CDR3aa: CASSQQQNTGELFF
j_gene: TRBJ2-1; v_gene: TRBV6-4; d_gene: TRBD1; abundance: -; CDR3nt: TGTGCCAGCAGCGCCCAGGGGGACAGGGGGCATAATGAGCAGTTCTTC; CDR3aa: CASSAQGDRGHNEQFF
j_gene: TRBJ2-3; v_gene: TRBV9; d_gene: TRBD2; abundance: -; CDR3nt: TGTGCCAGCAGCCCAGATGTCGGGACTAGCGGCGATACGCAGTATTTT; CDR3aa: CASSPDVGTSGDTQYF
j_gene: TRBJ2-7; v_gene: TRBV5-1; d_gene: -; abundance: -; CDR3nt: TGCGCCAGCAGCTCAGGGGCCGCGGAGCAGTACTTC; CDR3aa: CASSSGAAEQYF
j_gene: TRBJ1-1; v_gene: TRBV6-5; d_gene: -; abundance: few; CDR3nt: TGTGCCAGCAGTTACTCGAGACAGCTATCGGGGGGTGAAGCTTTCTTT; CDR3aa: CASSYSRQLSGGEAFF
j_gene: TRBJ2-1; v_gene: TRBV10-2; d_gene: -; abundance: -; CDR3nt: TGCGCCAGCAGTGAGATGCGGAGGAAGGATGAGCAGTTCTTC; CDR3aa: CASSEMRRKDEQFF
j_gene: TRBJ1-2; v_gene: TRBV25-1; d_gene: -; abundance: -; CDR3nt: TGTGCCAGCAGTGGAAGGGGCAGGGTAGTTCGTGGCTACACCTTC; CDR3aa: CASSGRGRVVRGYTF
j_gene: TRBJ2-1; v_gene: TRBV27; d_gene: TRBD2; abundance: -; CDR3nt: TGTGCCAGCAGTTTAGGGCTAGCGGTAGGCAATGAGCAGTTCTTC; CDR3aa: CASSLGLAVGNEQFF
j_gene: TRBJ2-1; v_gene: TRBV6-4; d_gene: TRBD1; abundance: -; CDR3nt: TGTGCCAGCAGTGGAGACAGGGATGTTGAGCAGTTCTTC; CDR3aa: CASSGDRDVEQFF
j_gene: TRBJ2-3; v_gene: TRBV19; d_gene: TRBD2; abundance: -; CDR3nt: TGTGCCAGTAGTAGTCCTAGCGGGGGATCCACAGATACGCAGTATTTT; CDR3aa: CASSSPSGGSTDTQYF
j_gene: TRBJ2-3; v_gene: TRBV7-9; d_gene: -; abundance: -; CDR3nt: TGTGCCAGCAGCACGGGACTGTCCACAGATACGCAGTATTTT; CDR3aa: CASSTGLSTDTQYF
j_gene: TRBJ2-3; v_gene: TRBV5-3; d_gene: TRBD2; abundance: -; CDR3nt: TGTGCCAGAAGCTTCTACGGACTAGCGGGAGGGTCCCCTAGCACAGATACGCAGTATTTT; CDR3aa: CARSFYGLAGGSPSTDTQYF
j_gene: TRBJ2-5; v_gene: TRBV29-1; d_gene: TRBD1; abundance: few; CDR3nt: TGCAGCGTTGGGGGACAGTTAAAAGAGACCCAGTACTTC; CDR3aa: CSVGGQLKETQYF
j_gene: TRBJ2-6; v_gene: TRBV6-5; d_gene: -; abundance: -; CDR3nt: TGTGCCACCGGGGAGGGGGATGGGGCCAACGGCCTGACTTTC; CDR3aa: CATGEGDGANGLTF
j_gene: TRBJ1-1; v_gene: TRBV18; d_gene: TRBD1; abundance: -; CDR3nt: TGTGCCAGCTCACGTGGGGGGACAGGCACTGAAGCTTTCTTT; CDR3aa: CASSRGGTGTEAFF
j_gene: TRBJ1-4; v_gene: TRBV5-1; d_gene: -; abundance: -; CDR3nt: TGCGCCAGCGGCGTACAGGGAGACGAAAAACTGTTTTTT; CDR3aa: CASGVQGDEKLFF
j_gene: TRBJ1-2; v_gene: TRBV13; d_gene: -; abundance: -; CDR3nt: TGTGCCAGCAGGCCCCTTCAGGGCTATGGCTACACCTTC; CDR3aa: CASRPLQGYGYTF
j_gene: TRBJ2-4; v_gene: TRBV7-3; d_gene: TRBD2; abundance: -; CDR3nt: TGTGCCAGCAGCTCGACTAGCGGGGGGGAGGCAAACATTCAGTACTTC; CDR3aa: CASSSTSGGEANIQYF
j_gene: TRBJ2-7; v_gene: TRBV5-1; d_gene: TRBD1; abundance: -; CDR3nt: TGCGCCAGCAGCCGTGTAACAGGGGGCGCCCCCTCCTACGAGCAGTACTTC; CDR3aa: CASSRVTGGAPSYEQYF
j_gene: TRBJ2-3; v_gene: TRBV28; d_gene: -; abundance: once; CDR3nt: TGTGCCAGCGGGAGGAGACATCCCACAGATACGCAGTATTTT; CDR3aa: CASGRRHPTDTQYF
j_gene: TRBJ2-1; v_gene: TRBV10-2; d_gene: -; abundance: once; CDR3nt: TGCGCCAGCAGTGTACAGGAGAGCTCCTACAATGAGCAGTTCTTC; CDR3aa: CASSVQESSYNEQFF
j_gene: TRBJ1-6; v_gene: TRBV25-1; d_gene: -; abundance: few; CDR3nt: TGTGCCAGCAGTGCCGGGACGAGGGGGTCACCCCTCCACTTT; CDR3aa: CASSAGTRGSPLHF
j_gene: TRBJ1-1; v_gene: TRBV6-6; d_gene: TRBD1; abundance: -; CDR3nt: TGTGCCAGCAGTCAACAGGGGGCCGGGGACACTGAAGCTTTCTTT; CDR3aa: CASSQQGAGDTEAFF